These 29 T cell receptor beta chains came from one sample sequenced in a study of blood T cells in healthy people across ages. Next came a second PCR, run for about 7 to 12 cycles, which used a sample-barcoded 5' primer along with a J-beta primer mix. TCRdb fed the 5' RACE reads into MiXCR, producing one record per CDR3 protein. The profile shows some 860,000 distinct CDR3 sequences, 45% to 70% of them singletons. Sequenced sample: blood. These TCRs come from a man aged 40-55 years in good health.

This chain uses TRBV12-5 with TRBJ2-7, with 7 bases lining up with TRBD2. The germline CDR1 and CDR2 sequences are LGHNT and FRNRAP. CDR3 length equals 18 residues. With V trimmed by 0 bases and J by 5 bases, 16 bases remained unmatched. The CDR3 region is CASGLVVVRREFFNEQYF. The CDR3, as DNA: TGTGCTAGTGGTTTGGTGGTTGTTCGGCGGGAGTTTTTCAACGAGCAGTACTTC. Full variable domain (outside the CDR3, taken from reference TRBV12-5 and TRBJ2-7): DARVTQTPRHKVTEMGQEVTMRCQPILGHNTVFWYRQTMMQGLELLAYFRNRAPLDDSGMPKDRFSAEMPDATLATLKIQPSEPRDSAVYFCASGLVVVRREFFNEQYFGPGTRLTVT.

The DNA of the CDR3 is TGTGCCACCAGCAAAAAAGACAAGCAAGAGACCCAGTACTTC. Protein sequence: CATSKKDKQETQYF. This chain links TRBV15 with TRBJ2-5; D uncertain. CDR3 length: 14 residues. The germline gives CDR1 LNHNV, CDR2 YYDKDF (reference sequence). V lost 4 bases to trimming and J lost 2 bases, with 11 bases between them.

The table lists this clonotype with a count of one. CDR3 nucleotides: TGTGCCAGCCAGCATAAATCAGTGAGCTACGAGCAGTACTTC. This encodes CASQHKSVSYEQYF. The chain recombines TRBV6-2 or TRBV6-3 with TRBJ2-7, with D unresolved. This CDR3 has 14 amino acids. The germline V gene has CDR1 MNHEY and CDR2 SVGEGT. V was pared by 8 bases and J by 3 bases, with 17 bases between.

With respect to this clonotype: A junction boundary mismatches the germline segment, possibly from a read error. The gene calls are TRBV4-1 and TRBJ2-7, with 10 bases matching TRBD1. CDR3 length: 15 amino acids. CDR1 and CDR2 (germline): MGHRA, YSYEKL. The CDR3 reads CAGSLGQGENYEQYF. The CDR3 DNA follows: TGCGCCGGCAGCCTTGGACAGGGGGAGAACTACGAGCAGTACTTC.

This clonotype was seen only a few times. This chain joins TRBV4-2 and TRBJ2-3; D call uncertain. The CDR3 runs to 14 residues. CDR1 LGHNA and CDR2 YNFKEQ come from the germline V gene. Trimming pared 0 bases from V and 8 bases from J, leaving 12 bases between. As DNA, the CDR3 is TGTGCCAGCAGCCAAGAAAGGGCCGAGAGTACGCAGTATTTT. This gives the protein CASSQERAESTQYF.

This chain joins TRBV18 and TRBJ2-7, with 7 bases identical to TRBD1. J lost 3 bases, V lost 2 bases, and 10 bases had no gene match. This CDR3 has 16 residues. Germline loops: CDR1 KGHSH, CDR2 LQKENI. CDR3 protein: CASSPIGGADNYEQYF. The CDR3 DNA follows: TGTGCCAGCTCACCAATAGGGGGCGCGGACAACTACGAGCAGTACTTC.

The CDR3 here is CSAMASPAGLLNQPQHF. CDR3 coding DNA: TGCAGTGCTATGGCCTCTCCCGCGGGACTCCTTAATCAGCCCCAGCATTTT. The chain has TRBV20-1 and TRBJ1-5; D possibly corresponds to TRBD1 (5 bases). V was pared by 4 bases and J by 4 bases, with 23 bases between. CDR1 is DFQATT and CDR2 is SNEGSKA in the germline V gene (reference sequence). The CDR3 is 17 residues long.

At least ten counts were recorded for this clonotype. CDR3 amino acids: CASSLGGYTQYF. Here the CDR3 DNA reads TGTGCCAGCAGCTTAGGGGGCTATACGCAGTATTTT. This chain uses TRBV11-2 with TRBJ2-3, with D tentatively TRBD1 (5 bases). This CDR3 region has 12 residues. Germline CDR1 reads SGHAT; CDR2 reads FQNNGV. V lost 1 base and J lost 7, with 6 bases in between.

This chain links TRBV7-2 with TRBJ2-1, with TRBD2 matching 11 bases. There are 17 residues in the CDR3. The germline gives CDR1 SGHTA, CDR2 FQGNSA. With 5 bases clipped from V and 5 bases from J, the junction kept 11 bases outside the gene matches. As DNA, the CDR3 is TGTGCCAGCAGCCCACGCCCAACTAGCGGGGGAAACAATGAGCAGTTCTTC. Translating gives CASSPRPTSGGNNEQFF.

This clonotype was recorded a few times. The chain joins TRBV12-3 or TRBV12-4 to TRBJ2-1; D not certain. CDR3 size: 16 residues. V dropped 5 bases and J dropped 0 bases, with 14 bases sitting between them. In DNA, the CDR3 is TGTGCCAGCAGTCCGAGACTCCCGAGCTCCTACAATGAGCAGTTCTTC. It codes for CASSPRLPSSYNEQFF.

Written as DNA, the CDR3 is TGCGCCAGCAGCTTATCCCTAGCGGGAGAAGTAGATACGCAGTATTTT. This translates into CASSLSLAGEVDTQYF. V usage is TRBV5-1 and J usage is TRBJ2-3; TRBD2 matches 10 bases. This CDR3 contains 16 residues. J was trimmed by 5 bases and V by 2 bases; bases with no gene match: 8. Germline CDR1 reads SGHRS; CDR2 reads YFSETQ.

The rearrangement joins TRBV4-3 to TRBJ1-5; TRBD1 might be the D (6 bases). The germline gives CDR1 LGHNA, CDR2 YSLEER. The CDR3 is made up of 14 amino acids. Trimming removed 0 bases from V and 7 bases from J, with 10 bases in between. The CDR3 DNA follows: TGCGCCAGCAGCCAAGAAGGAGGGGGACAGCCCCAGCATTTT. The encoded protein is CASSQEGGGQPQHF.

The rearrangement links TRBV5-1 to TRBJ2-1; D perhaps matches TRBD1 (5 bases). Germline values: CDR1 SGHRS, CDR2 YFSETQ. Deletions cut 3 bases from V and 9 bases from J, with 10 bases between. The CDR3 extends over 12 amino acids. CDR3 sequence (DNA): TGCGCCAGCAGCTCTCAGCAGGGTGAGCAGTTCTTC. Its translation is CASSSQQGEQFF.

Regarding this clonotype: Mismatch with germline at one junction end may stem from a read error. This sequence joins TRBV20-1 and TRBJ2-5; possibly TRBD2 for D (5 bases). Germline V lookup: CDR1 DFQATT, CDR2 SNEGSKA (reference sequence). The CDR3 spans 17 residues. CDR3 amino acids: CGARDSRGRLSPLEQYF. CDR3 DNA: TGCGGTGCTAGAGACTCTCGCGGGCGACTGTCACCCCTAGAGCAGTACTTC.

The CDR3 DNA sequence: TGTGCCAGCAGTGATTTAAGGGGAAGGGGACAAGAGACCCAGTACTTC. Protein: CASSDLRGRGQETQYF. J is TRBJ2-5 and V is TRBV6-1; a possible D gene is TRBD1 (5 bases). Trimming left V 3 bases short and J 2 bases short, with 16 bases between. The CDR3 is 16 amino acids. Germline CDR1 MNHNS, CDR2 SASEGT.

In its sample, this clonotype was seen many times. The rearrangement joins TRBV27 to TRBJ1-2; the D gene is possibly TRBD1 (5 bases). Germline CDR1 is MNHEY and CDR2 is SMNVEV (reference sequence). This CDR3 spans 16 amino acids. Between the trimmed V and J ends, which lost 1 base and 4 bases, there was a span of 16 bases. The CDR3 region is CASSLYALGQSYGYTF. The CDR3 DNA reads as TGTGCCAGCAGTTTATATGCCCTAGGACAAAGCTATGGCTACACCTTC.

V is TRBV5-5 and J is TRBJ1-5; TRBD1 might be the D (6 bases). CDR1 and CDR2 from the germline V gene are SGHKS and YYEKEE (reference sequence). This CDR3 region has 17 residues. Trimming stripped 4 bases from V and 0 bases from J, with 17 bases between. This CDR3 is CASSGGSGDYSNQPQHF. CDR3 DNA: TGTGCCAGCAGCGGGGGATCAGGGGACTATAGCAATCAGCCCCAGCATTTT.

DNA of the CDR3: TGTGCCACCAGTGATTGGGGGCGCGGGAACACCGGGGAGCTGTTTTTT. Residues: CATSDWGRGNTGELFF. The chain carries TRBV24-1 and TRBJ2-2, with D possibly TRBD1 on 6 matching bases. Deletions cut 2 bases from V and 1 base from J, with 10 bases between. CDR1 KGHDR and CDR2 SFDVKD come from the germline V gene. This CDR3 comprises 16 residues.

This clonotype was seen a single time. The CDR3 coding sequence is TGTGCCAGCAGCCACCGCAGGGAAGAGACCCAGTACTTC. Translating gives CASSHRREETQYF. V and J are TRBV6-5 and TRBJ2-5; D perhaps matches TRBD1 (5 bases). Germline lookup yields CDR1 MNHEY and CDR2 SVGAGI. There are 13 residues in the CDR3. V lost 6 bases and J lost 3, with 11 bases in between.

This CDR3 is CASSYRAHQPQHF. The CDR3 DNA reads as TGTGCCAGCAGCTACAGGGCACATCAGCCCCAGCATTTT. J is TRBJ1-5 and V is TRBV6-2 or TRBV6-3; a possible D gene is TRBD1 (6 bases). The V end lost 6 bases, the J end lost 5 bases, and 11 bases lay between the germline ends. The CDR3 spans 13 residues. Germline V CDR1 and CDR2: MNHEY, SVGEGT.

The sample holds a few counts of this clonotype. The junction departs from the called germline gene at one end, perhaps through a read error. DNA for the CDR3: TGTGCCAGCAGTCTATCGGGGGACATAGGCTACGAGCAGTACTTC. Its protein product is CASSLSGDIGYEQYF. The rearrangement links TRBV27 to TRBJ2-7, with D tentatively TRBD1 or TRBD2 (6 bases each). The length of the CDR3 is 15 residues. Per the germline V gene, CDR1 is MNHEY and CDR2 is SMNVEV (reference sequence).

DNA of the CDR3: TGCGCCAGCAGCTCTACAATACAGGGATATGGCTACACCTTC. It codes for CASSSTIQGYGYTF. The chain is built from TRBV5-1 and TRBJ1-2; perhaps TRBD1 as D (6 bases). V was clipped by 3 bases and J by 5 bases, with 14 bases between them. Germline CDR1 reads SGHRS; CDR2 reads YFSETQ. The CDR3 runs to 14 residues. The whole variable domain, remainder taken from reference TRBV5-1 and TRBJ1-2, is KAGVTQTPRYLIKTRGQQVTLSCSPISGHRSVSWYQQTPGQGLQFLFEYFSETQRNKGNFPGRFSGRQFSNSRSEMNVSTLELGDSALYLCASSSTIQGYGYTFGSGTRLTVV.

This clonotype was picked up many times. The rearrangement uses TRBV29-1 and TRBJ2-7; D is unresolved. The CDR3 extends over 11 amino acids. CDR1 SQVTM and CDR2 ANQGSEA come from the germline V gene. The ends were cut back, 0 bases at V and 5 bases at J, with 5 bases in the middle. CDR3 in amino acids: CSVEERDEQYF. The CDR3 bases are TGCAGCGTTGAAGAACGGGACGAGCAGTACTTC.

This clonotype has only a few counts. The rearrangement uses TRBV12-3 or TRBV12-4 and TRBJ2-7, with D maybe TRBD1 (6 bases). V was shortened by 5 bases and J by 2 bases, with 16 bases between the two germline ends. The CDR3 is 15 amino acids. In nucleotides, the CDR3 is TGTGCCAGCAGTCACTCGGCACAGGGAGCCTACGAGCAGTACTTC. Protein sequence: CASSHSAQGAYEQYF.

The CDR3 sequence is CASSEIGPLHF. DNA of the CDR3: TGTGCCAGCAGTGAGATTGGACCCCTCCACTTT. The V gene is TRBV6-1, the J gene TRBJ1-6; unclear D gene. Trimming stripped 3 bases from V and 12 bases from J, with 6 bases between. Germline V gives CDR1 MNHNS, CDR2 SASEGT. The CDR3 extends over 11 amino acids.

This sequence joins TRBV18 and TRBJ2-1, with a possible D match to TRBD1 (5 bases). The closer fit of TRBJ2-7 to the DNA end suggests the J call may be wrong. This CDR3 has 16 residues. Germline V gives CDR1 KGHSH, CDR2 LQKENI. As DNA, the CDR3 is TGTGCCAGCTCACCACTTCAAGGGGTTGGCTACAATGAGCAGTACTTC. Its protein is CASSPLQGVGYNEQYF.

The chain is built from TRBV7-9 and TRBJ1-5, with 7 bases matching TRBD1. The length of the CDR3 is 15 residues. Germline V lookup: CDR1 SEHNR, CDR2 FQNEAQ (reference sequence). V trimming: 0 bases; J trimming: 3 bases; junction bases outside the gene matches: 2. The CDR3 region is CASSLAGQANQPQHF. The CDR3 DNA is TGTGCCAGCAGCTTAGCCGGACAGGCCAATCAGCCCCAGCATTTT. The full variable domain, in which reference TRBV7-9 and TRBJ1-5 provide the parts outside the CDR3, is DTGVSQNPRHKITKRGQNVTFRCDPISEHNRLYWYRQTLGQGPEFLTYFQNEAQLEKSRLLSDRFSAERPKGSFSTLEIQRTEQGDSAMYLCASSLAGQANQPQHFGDGTRLSIL.

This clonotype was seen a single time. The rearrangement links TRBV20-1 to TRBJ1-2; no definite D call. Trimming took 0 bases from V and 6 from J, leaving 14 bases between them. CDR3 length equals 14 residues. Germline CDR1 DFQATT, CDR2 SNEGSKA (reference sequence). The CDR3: CSARERRLIDGYTF. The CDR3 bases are TGCAGTGCTAGAGAGAGAAGATTGATCGATGGCTACACCTTC.

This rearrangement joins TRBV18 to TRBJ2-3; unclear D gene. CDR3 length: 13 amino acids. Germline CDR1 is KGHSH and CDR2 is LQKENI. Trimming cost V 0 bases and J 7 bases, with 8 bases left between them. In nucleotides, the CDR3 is TGTGCCAGCTCACCACCGGGCAGCAATACGCAGTATTTT. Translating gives CASSPPGSNTQYF.